Listed here are 8 T cell receptor beta chains from one sample, sequenced in a study of T cells in Graves' hyperthyroidism and ophthalmopathy. RNA transcripts gave rise to amplified TCR beta CDR3 regions. Initially, a first-round RT-PCR of the TCR CDR3 employed the HTBI primer set. TCRdb called the multiplex PCR reads again in MiXCR, with one record for every CDR3 protein. In the table there are hundreds of thousands of distinct CDR3 sequences, around 39% of which are singletons. The source material was blood. All receptors derive from a man younger than 30 with Graves' hyperthyroidism.

V is TRBV2 and J is TRBJ1-6; D remains ambiguous. This CDR3 region has 13 residues. Trimming shortened V by 7 bases and J by 7 bases, and 11 bases separated the two germline ends. CDR1 is SNHLY, CDR2 FYNNEI, per germline. CDR3 protein: CASTAGSNSPLHF. The DNA for the CDR3 is TGTGCCAGCACGGCGGGATCGAATTCACCCCTCCACTTT.

The gene calls are TRBV7-3 and TRBJ2-3, with D unresolved. This CDR3 is 13 amino acids long. Looked up from germline, CDR1 is SGHTA and CDR2 is FQGTGA. V was cut by 4 bases and J by 0 bases, with 5 bases left in between. CDR3 nucleotides: TGTGCCAGCAGCTCAGTGAGCACAGATACGCAGTATTTT. Translation: CASSSVSTDTQYF.

In its sample, this clonotype was seen a few times. The chain has TRBV5-5 and TRBJ2-7; D uncertain. The CDR3 covers 12 residues. Trimming removed 2 bases at V and 3 bases at J, with 6 bases between. From germline, CDR1 is SGHKS and CDR2 YYEKEE (reference sequence). In DNA form, the CDR3 reads TGTGCCAGCAGCTTCGTAGGCTACGAGCAGTACTTC. This gives the protein CASSFVGYEQYF. Looking up the rest from reference TRBV5-5 and TRBJ2-7 gives the full variable domain: DAGVTQSPTHLIKTRGQQVTLRCSPISGHKSVSWYQQVLGQGPQFIFQYYEKEERGRGNFPDRFSARQFPNYSSELNVNALLLGDSALYLCASSFVGYEQYFGPGTRLTVT.

The sample holds many counts of this clonotype. The chain couples TRBV9 to TRBJ1-1; 7 bases are a match to TRBD1. Germline V gene data show CDR1 as SGDLS and CDR2 as YYNGEE. This CDR3 is 14 amino acids long. The V segment lost 4 bases and the J segment 3 bases; nucleotides outside the gene matches: 6. The CDR3 region is CASSSDRADTEAFF. The CDR3 bases are TGTGCCAGCAGCTCTGACAGGGCTGACACTGAAGCTTTCTTT.

This chain links TRBV10-3 with TRBJ2-2; D is possibly TRBD1 (6 bases). The CDR3 is 12 residues long. The germline V gene has CDR1 ENHRY and CDR2 SYGVKD. Trimming removed 10 bases at V and 5 bases at J, with 11 bases between. This CDR3 is CATAGETGELFF. CDR3 sequence (DNA): TGTGCCACCGCAGGGGAGACCGGGGAGCTGTTTTTT.

This clonotype was detected ten times or more. V usage is TRBV2 and J usage is TRBJ1-1; TRBD1 matches at 7 bases. The length of the CDR3 is 14 residues. V lost 1 base, J lost 3 bases, and 2 bases stayed unmatched. Germline V CDR1 and CDR2: SNHLY, FYNNEI. CDR3 coding DNA: TGTGCCAGCAGTGAAGAGGGGGCGGACACTGAAGCTTTCTTT. It translates to CASSEEGADTEAFF.

This clonotype showed up just a few times. V gene TRBV12-3 or TRBV12-4 combines with J gene TRBJ2-2; TRBD2 matches 7 bases. Trimming cost V 10 bases and J 7 bases; bases outside gene matches: 18. The CDR3 is made up of 16 amino acids. The CDR3 loop reads CAIPRGGRRVLGELFF. CDR3 coding DNA: TGTGCCATCCCCCGGGGAGGGAGGAGGGTACTCGGGGAGCTGTTTTTT.

This clonotype was recorded a few times. Compared with germline, one end of the junction differs, possibly owing to a read error. The chain is built from TRBV4-1 and TRBJ1-3; D possibly corresponds to TRBD1 (5 bases). Germline CDR1 and CDR2: MGHRA and YSYEKL. The CDR3 runs 15 residues. Written as DNA, the CDR3 is TGTGCCAGCAGCCAAGAAAGGGGACCAGGAAACACCATATATTTT. Its protein is CASSQERGPGNTIYF.